This T cell receptor (beta chain) was identified in a study of OX40 agonist ivuxolimab in advanced cancers. On the study more broadly: Averaging about 60 years in age, with a range of roughly 20 to 90, the cohort was around 85% male.

Blood sampling took place at baseline, cycle 4 day 1, and cycle 7 day 1. As concerns this clone: What it binds is not known.

The V end was cut by 1 base, the J end by 4 bases, with 11 bases between. The germline CDR1 and CDR2 sequences are SGDLS and YYNGEE. This CDR3 has 14 residues. The repertoire was sequenced with immunoSEQ multiplex PCR; TCRdb's copy has only in-frame clones and lacks some. Found here are 65,000 to 90,000 clones, just under 90% of them singletons; the top ten hold about 0.53%. General study results and limits: Nonresponders included some who also had low normalized T-cell clonal expansion.

The chain recombines TRBV9 with TRBJ2-5; no firm D call. This sample comprised CD4+ or CD8+ T cells sorted from blood, obtained in a trial of the OX40 agonist ivuxolimab. This clonotype was sampled from an adult with an advanced solid tumor such as melanoma, head and neck, liver or kidney cancer. The CDR3 sequence: CASSVSSSTETQYF. The CDR3 coding sequence is TGTGCCAGCAGCGTATCATCGAGTACAGAGACCCAGTACTTC.